This T cell receptor beta chain stems from a study of brain T cells in children with intractable seizures. Sequenced by immunoSEQ multiplex PCR; TCRdb stores in-frame clones only, minus some. The sample shows 50,000 to 75,000 clones, approximately 94% of them seen only once. Germline assignment: CDR1 LNHDA and CDR2 SQIVND (reference sequence). Unmatched junction bases numbered 4, after V lost 5 bases and J lost 6 bases. The CDR3 consists of 14 residues. The material sequenced was peripheral blood, taken at surgery. The chain employs TRBV19 and TRBJ2-2; 9 bases line up with TRBD1. This clonotype was obtained from a boy under two years old with focal cortical dysplasia and intractable seizures. The CDR3 loop reads CASSPRTGAGELFF. The CDR3 DNA reads TGTGCCAGTAGTCCGCGGACAGGGGCCGGGGAGCTGTTTTTT.